These 28 T cell receptor beta chains were sequenced from one sample in a study of cytomegalovirus exposure and HLA in healthy donors. PCR used 60 Vbeta primers and 13 Jbeta primers. Some clones are missing from TCRdb's copy, which holds only in-frame ones; the method was immunoSEQ multiplex PCR. The sample yields 130,000 or so clones, roughly 86% seen once. The sequencing sample was made of PBMCs. All receptors come from a man younger than 30 in good health and CMV-seropositive.

This clone showed up just once. V is TRBV27 and J is TRBJ2-7; weak D call: TRBD1 (6 bases). The CDR3 length is 13 residues. With 3 bases removed from V and 7 bases from J, the gap between germline ends came to 13 bases. The germline CDR1 and CDR2 sequences are MNHEY and SMNVEV (reference sequence). The DNA of the CDR3 is TGTGCCAGCAGTTTCCCGGGACATTGGGAGCAGTACTTC. Translating it yields CASSFPGHWEQYF.

This clone has only one observation. The chain uses TRBV9 and TRBJ2-1; 10 bases map to TRBD2. The germline CDR1 and CDR2 sequences are SGDLS and YYNGEE. The CDR3 contains 18 residues. The J segment lost 5 bases and the V segment lost 8 bases, leaving 19 bases of the junction unmatched. CDR3 residues: CASKPGLASAGGHNEQFF. Here the CDR3 DNA reads TGTGCCAGTAAGCCGGGACTAGCGTCAGCGGGGGGGCACAATGAGCAGTTCTTC. Filled out from reference TRBV9 and TRBJ2-1, the complete variable domain reads DSGVTQTPKHLITATGQRVTLRCSPRSGDLSVYWYQQSLDQGLQFLIQYYNGEERAKGNILERFSAQQFPDLHSELNLSSLELGDSALYFCASKPGLASAGGHNEQFFGPGTRLTVL.

The V gene is TRBV5-1, the J gene TRBJ2-2; 9 positions match TRBD1. The CDR3 covers 14 residues. V lost 5 bases to trimming and J lost 4 bases; unmatched junction nucleotides: 3. The germline V gene encodes CDR1 SGHRS and CDR2 YFSETQ. CDR3 loop: CASSTQGATGELFF. DNA for the CDR3: TGCGCCAGCAGTACACAGGGGGCCACCGGGGAGCTGTTTTTT. The variable domain in full, with the rest retrieved from reference TRBV5-1 and TRBJ2-2, is KAGVTQTPRYLIKTRGQQVTLSCSPISGHRSVSWYQQTPGQGLQFLFEYFSETQRNKGNFPGRFSGRQFSNSRSEMNVSTLELGDSALYLCASSTQGATGELFFGEGSRLTVL.

The chain is built from TRBV7-9 and TRBJ2-5; weak D call: TRBD1 (7 bases). The CDR3 extends over 13 amino acids. V was clipped by 8 bases and J by 7 bases, with 17 bases between them. Germline V gives CDR1 SEHNR, CDR2 FQNEAQ (reference sequence). The CDR3: CASVSGGRGTQYF. In DNA, the CDR3 is TGTGCCAGCGTATCAGGGGGGCGCGGGACCCAGTACTTC.

V gene TRBV19 combines with J gene TRBJ1-5; D gene unclear. CDR1 is LNHDA and CDR2 is SQIVND in the germline V gene (reference sequence). This CDR3 contains 13 residues. Trimming pared 8 bases from V and 4 bases from J, leaving 12 bases between. Here the CDR3 DNA reads TGTGCCAGTTGGAGTGTTGGGAATCAGCCCCAGCATTTT. It specifies CASWSVGNQPQHF. Together with reference TRBV19 and TRBJ1-5, the CDR3 gives the full variable domain: DGGITQSPKYLFRKEGQNVTLSCEQNLNHDAMYWYRQDPGQGLRLIYYSQIVNDFQKGDIAEGYSVSREKKESFPLTVTSAQKNPTAFYLCASWSVGNQPQHFGDGTRLSIL.

The rearrangement uses TRBV4-1 and TRBJ1-6, with D perhaps matching TRBD1 (5 bases). The CDR3 spans 15 residues. CDR1 MGHRA and CDR2 YSYEKL come from the germline V gene. Trimming removed 0 bases at V and 10 bases at J, with 13 bases between. CDR3 amino acids: CASSQDRQGISPLHF. DNA for the CDR3: TGCGCCAGCAGCCAAGATCGGCAGGGAATCTCACCCCTCCACTTT.

The V and J genes are TRBV5-6 and TRBJ2-1; TRBD1 matches 9 bases. V trimming: 2 bases; J trimming: 0 bases; junction bases outside the gene matches: 3. This CDR3 has 16 residues. Germline V gene data show CDR1 as SGHDT and CDR2 as YYEEEE. The CDR3 region is CASSLGTGSSYNEQFF. The DNA of the CDR3 is TGTGCCAGCAGCTTAGGGACAGGGAGCTCCTACAATGAGCAGTTCTTC.

V is TRBV28 and J is TRBJ2-3, with 7 bases that match TRBD1. The CDR3 has 14 amino acids. Germline V gene data show CDR1 as MDHEN and CDR2 as SYDVKM. J gave up 2 bases and V 6 bases, and 5 bases lay outside the gene matches. The CDR3 loop is CASSSGTATDTQYF. CDR3 in DNA: TGTGCCAGCAGCTCCGGGACAGCCACAGATACGCAGTATTTT.

This chain uses TRBV4-2 with TRBJ2-7; 11 bases line up with TRBD2. Losses at the gene ends were 3 bases for V and 3 bases for J; bases not matched to a gene: 1. This CDR3 has 14 residues. Germline CDR1 is LGHNA and CDR2 is YNFKEQ. CDR3 in DNA: TGTGCCAGCAGCCATCTAGCGGGAGGCTACGAGCAGTACTTC. This gives the protein CASSHLAGGYEQYF.

The CDR3 protein is CASSYGPFLGSPLHF. The CDR3 DNA follows: TGTGCCAGCAGTTACGGGCCGTTTCTGGGCTCACCCCTCCACTTT. The chain joins TRBV6-5 to TRBJ1-6; D call uncertain. V lost 2 bases, J lost 10 bases, and 15 bases lay in between. CDR3 length equals 15 residues. Germline lookup yields CDR1 MNHEY and CDR2 SVGAGI.

The chain is built from TRBV14 and TRBJ2-5, with D perhaps TRBD2 (6 bases). The CDR3 spans 15 residues. The germline V gene encodes CDR1 SGHDN and CDR2 FVKESK. Trimming left V 3 bases short and J 1 base short, with 12 bases between. For the CDR3, the DNA is TGTGCCAGCAGCCAGATGGGGACTGCCCAAGAGACCCAGTACTTC. It specifies CASSQMGTAQETQYF.

CDR3 bases: TGTGCCAGCAGCCCGAGGCCACCCCCGGAGCAGTACTTC. Its translation: CASSPRPPPEQYF. The gene calls are TRBV28 and TRBJ2-7; D not resolved. The germline V gene has CDR1 MDHEN and CDR2 SYDVKM. The germline V and J ends were trimmed by 6 bases and 7 bases, with 16 bases remaining between them. The CDR3 length is 13 residues.

This clone was seen a handful of times. Written as DNA, the CDR3 is TGTGCCAGCAGCCAGACAGGGGTCGAGCAGTACTTC. It specifies CASSQTGVEQYF. The genes are TRBV7-3 and TRBJ2-7; 8 bases line up with TRBD1. This CDR3 has 12 amino acids. Losses at the gene ends were 5 bases for V and 6 bases for J; bases not matched to a gene: 3. The germline V gene encodes CDR1 SGHTA and CDR2 FQGTGA.

The chain combines TRBV18 with TRBJ2-7; TRBD2 might be the D (6 bases). This CDR3 is built from 16 residues. Germline-derived CDR1 and CDR2 are KGHSH and LQKENI. The V end lost 4 bases, the J end lost 1 base, and 17 bases lay between the germline ends. Written as DNA, the CDR3 is TGTGCCAGCTCACTACCGGGACTCCGAAGTTCCTACGAGCAGTACTTC. It translates to CASSLPGLRSSYEQYF.

This clone was seen a handful of times. This sequence joins TRBV15 and TRBJ2-7, with TRBD2 matching 7 bases. The germline V gene encodes CDR1 LNHNV and CDR2 YYDKDF (reference sequence). V gave up 1 base and J gave up 2 bases; unmatched junction bases: 2. This CDR3 has 14 amino acids. This CDR3 is CATSRGLAAYEQYF. The CDR3 region has the DNA TGTGCCACCAGCAGAGGGCTAGCGGCCTACGAGCAGTACTTC. Variable domain in full (rest from reference TRBV15 and TRBJ2-7): DAMVIQNPRYQVTQFGKPVTLSCSQTLNHNVMYWYQQKSSQAPKLLFHYYDKDFNNEADTPDNFQSRRPNTSFCFLDIRSPGLGDTAMYLCATSRGLAAYEQYFGPGTRLTVT.

In its sample, this clone was seen a few times. The V and J genes are TRBV4-1 and TRBJ1-5, with a possible D match to TRBD1 (6 bases). The CDR3 contains 15 residues. CDR1 is MGHRA, CDR2 YSYEKL, per germline. Trimming removed 4 bases at V and 5 bases at J, with 15 bases between. The CDR3 DNA follows: TGCGCCAGCAGCCGGCTAACAGGGAGATATCAGCCCCAGCATTTT. Encoded protein: CASSRLTGRYQPQHF.

This clone was seen at least ten times. V usage is TRBV7-6 and J usage is TRBJ1-3; 11 nucleotides match TRBD1. V shed 2 bases, J shed 6 bases, and the junction held 6 bases outside the gene matches. The CDR3 has 16 amino acids. Germline lookup yields CDR1 SGHVS and CDR2 FNYEAQ. The CDR3 sequence is CASSLSGTGGENTIYF. Written as DNA, the CDR3 is TGTGCCAGCAGCTTATCCGGGACAGGGGGAGAAAACACCATATATTTT. Full variable domain (missing parts from reference TRBV7-6 and TRBJ1-3): GAGVSQSPRYKVTKRGQDVALRCDPISGHVSLYWYRQALGQGPEFLTYFNYEAQQDKSGLPNDRFSAERPEGSISTLTIQRTEQRDSAMYRCASSLSGTGGENTIYFGEGSWLTVV.

The V and J genes are TRBV28 and TRBJ2-5; 11 nucleotides match TRBD1. The junction had 7 bases not matched to a gene; V was cut back by 6 bases and J by 1 base. CDR1 is MDHEN, CDR2 SYDVKM, per germline. This CDR3 is 16 amino acids long. The CDR3 protein is CASSTIGTGGQETQYF. CDR3 in DNA: TGTGCCAGCAGCACTATAGGGACAGGGGGCCAAGAGACCCAGTACTTC.

The chain combines TRBV5-1 with TRBJ2-2; D call uncertain. Germline V gene data show CDR1 as SGHRS and CDR2 as YFSETQ. The ends were cut back, 1 base at V and 5 bases at J, with 9 bases in the middle. The CDR3 consists of 14 residues. For the CDR3, the DNA is TGCGCCAGCAGCTTGAAGTCTACGACCGGGGAGCTGTTTTTT. This gives the protein CASSLKSTTGELFF.

The chain employs TRBV9 and TRBJ1-1; 8 bases line up with TRBD1. J lost 5 bases, V lost 4 bases, and 16 bases had no gene match. This CDR3 has 17 residues. CDR1 is SGDLS, CDR2 YYNGEE, per germline. CDR3 sequence: CASSLTHKDRVRTEAFF. As DNA, the CDR3 is TGTGCCAGCAGCCTTACCCACAAGGACAGGGTGAGAACTGAAGCTTTCTTT.

CDR3: CASSANGGYEQYF. CDR3 sequence (DNA): TGTGCCAGCAGCGCGAACGGGGGTTACGAGCAGTACTTC. The rearrangement joins TRBV9 to TRBJ2-7, with D possibly TRBD2 on 6 matching bases. V was trimmed by 3 bases and J by 4 bases, leaving 11 bases between them. Germline CDR1 and CDR2: SGDLS and YYNGEE. CDR3 size: 13 residues.

The rearrangement joins TRBV5-5 to TRBJ1-4, with 9 bases that match TRBD1. Germline V CDR1 and CDR2: SGHKS, YYEKEE (reference sequence). After removal of 0 bases from V and 8 bases from J, the junction contained 5 bases not matched to a gene. The CDR3 length is 15 residues. The CDR3 DNA sequence: TGTGCCAGCAGCTTGGAGGGACAGGGTTGGGAAAAACTGTTTTTT. It specifies CASSLEGQGWEKLFF.

This clone was observed a single time. The genes are TRBV28 and TRBJ2-1; tentatively, D is TRBD2 (6 bases). This CDR3 is built from 15 residues. Per germline, CDR1 MDHEN and CDR2 SYDVKM. V was shortened by 3 bases and J by 2 bases, with 11 bases between the two germline ends. In nucleotides, the CDR3 is TGTGCCAGCAGTTTTATAGGGGAGGCCTACAATGAGCAGTTCTTC. This codes for CASSFIGEAYNEQFF.

The rearrangement uses TRBV28 and TRBJ2-1; no definite D call. This CDR3 is built from 12 residues. Germline loops: CDR1 MDHEN, CDR2 SYDVKM. Trimming shortened V by 6 bases and J by 4 bases, and 7 bases separated the two germline ends. Here the CDR3 reads CASSPTYNEQFF. The DNA for the CDR3 is TGTGCCAGCAGCCCAACATACAATGAGCAGTTCTTC.

In DNA form, the CDR3 reads TGTGCCAGCAGTTACTCGCGGGATAGCTCCTACGAGCAGTACTTC. Its translation: CASSYSRDSSYEQYF. This chain links TRBV6-5 with TRBJ2-7; D is possibly TRBD2 (6 bases). This CDR3 region has 15 residues. V lost 0 bases and J lost 0, with 9 bases in between. The germline V gene has CDR1 MNHEY and CDR2 SVGAGI.

The gene calls are TRBV28 and TRBJ2-5; TRBD2 matches at 9 bases. There are 16 residues in the CDR3. The junction had 12 bases not matched to a gene; V was cut back by 5 bases and J by 5 bases. Germline assignment: CDR1 MDHEN and CDR2 SYDVKM. The CDR3 bases are TGTGCCAGCAGTCTTAGCGGGAGAGGGTCGGGGGAGACCCAGTACTTC. Protein: CASSLSGRGSGETQYF.

The rearrangement links TRBV6-5 to TRBJ2-7, with D perhaps TRBD1 (5 bases). The CDR3 contains 13 residues. Germline CDR1 is MNHEY and CDR2 is SVGAGI. Deletions cut 0 bases from V and 2 bases from J, with 5 bases between. The CDR3 nucleotides are TGTGCCAGCAGTTACTCGACAGCCTACGAGCAGTACTTC. Its protein product is CASSYSTAYEQYF.

The rearrangement links TRBV19 to TRBJ1-3, with 7 bases aligning to TRBD1. V dropped 6 bases and J dropped 3; count of bases not matched to a gene: 11. The germline gives CDR1 LNHDA, CDR2 SQIVND (reference sequence). This CDR3 is 16 amino acids long. The CDR3 DNA sequence: TGTGCCAGTAGCGTGGGGGACAGATTACTTGGAAACACCATATATTTT. It translates to CASSVGDRLLGNTIYF.